The subject of this entry is one T cell receptor beta chain. Its antigen remains unknown. Using immunoSEQ multiplex PCR, the repertoire was profiled, and TCRdb retains in-frame clones only, with some absent. The data hold fewer than 95,000 clones, with around 91% observed a single time. The sample comes from a study of OX40 agonist ivuxolimab in advanced cancers. Study background: Patients treated during dose escalation were battling hepatocellular carcinoma, melanoma, renal cell or head and neck cancer.

Whole-study results and caveats: Within 6 weeks, CD4+ and CD8+ blood T cells expanded clonally at 0.1 to 3.0 mg/kg.

Trimming took off 5 bases at V and 6 bases at J, with 9 bases between the two ends. CDR1 and CDR2 (germline): DFQATT, SNEGSKA (reference sequence). The CDR3 is 11 amino acids. This sequence originates from an adult with an advanced solid tumor such as melanoma, head and neck, liver or kidney cancer. The V and J genes are TRBV20-1 and TRBJ2-3, with D unresolved. This specimen was CD4+ or CD8+ T cells sorted from blood, taken in a trial of the OX40 agonist ivuxolimab. The CDR3 DNA follows: TGCAGTGCTCAGGTCGGGGATACGCAGTATTTT. This gives the protein CSAQVGDTQYF.